This record covers a single TCR beta chain. Its antigen is still unknown. No much larger clone exists at a distance of one base, and base qualities are not known. The source of the sample is a study of CD4 T cells in lung cancer (dated by TCRdb to between 2019 and 2020). Broadly, across the study: In the study, blood T cells from NSCLC patients were screened for responses to candidate mutation-encoded neoepitopes, and neoantigen-specific CD4+ T-cell clones and TCRs were isolated. Aged 60 to 69 when blood was donated, the resected patients, most of whom were former smokers, had either lung adenocarcinoma or squamous cell carcinoma. Before blood donation, patients had received treatments including platinum chemotherapy, and some received nivolumab or pembrolizumab. The frequency of neoantigen-specific clonotypes in tumor resections, non-adjacent lung and cultured T-cell products was followed using TCRB deep sequencing. Results the study describes overall, beyond this receptor: Because the IFNgamma-sorted cells included nonspecific IFNgamma producers of unknown purity, the expanded lines ranged from monoclonal to oligoclonal. Some blood-derived responses might reflect in vitro priming of naive T cells or cross-reactivity rather than memory responses to the cancer.

Trimming at the junction amounts to 0 bases on V and 5 bases on J, and the germline ends lie 13 bases apart. The CDR3 has 15 amino acids, counting the end cysteine and phenylalanine. The DNA shown is the 45-base CDR3, in frame from base 1. Taken from the germline V gene, the CDR1 and CDR2 loops are MNHEY and SVGAGI. Libraries were made using the immunoSEQ multiplex PCR assay. DNA was isolated using Qiagen DNeasy or QIAamp micro DNA kits, and TCRB was sequenced using the Adaptive Biotechnology human TCRB sequencing kit. TCRB libraries were sequenced on an Illumina MiSeq. The study's own analysis went as follows. The kit provider's software was used to analyze TCRB sequence data, and Fisher's exact test was applied to assess tumor enrichment of clonotype templates. TCRdb re-hosts the immuneACCESS table, in-frame sequences only. Its copies lack some clones; in the studies checked, an unresolved V gene accounts for under half of them, and the cause for the rest is not known. The DNA was the basis for D and trimming; V, J and clone size are from that table. For this sample the table gives 200 or so clones, of which approximately 81% were detected only once. The ten biggest clones cover approximately 97% of the sample.

PBMCs were stimulated for about 13 days with mutant 27-mer peptides plus IL21, IL7, IL15 and IL2 and were then restimulated with peptide-pulsed autologous B cells. After restimulation with peptide-pulsed B cells, live IFNgamma-secreting T cells were sorted on a FACS Aria2 by cytokine capture. Sorted cells were expanded at limiting dilution, roughly 3 or 10 cells per well, with irradiated allogeneic PBMCs, phytohemagglutinin and IL2 for about 13 to 23 days. Peripheral blood samples or leukapheresis products were obtained from the patients. Antigen specificity of expanded lines was screened by IFNgamma ELISA against autologous B cells pulsed with mutant peptides.

Input material: a CD4+ T cell line or clone grown in culture. The chain is encoded by TRBV6-5 joined to TRBJ1-2, with the D gene call left open. The receptor comes from a woman between 55 and 75 years old with non-small cell lung cancer. Some clones in this sample may be carry-over from other donors' samples. The DNA sequence reads TGTGCCAGCAGTTACTCCCCAGAGGAGCGTTATGGCTACACCTTC. The resulting protein is CASSYSPEERYGYTF.